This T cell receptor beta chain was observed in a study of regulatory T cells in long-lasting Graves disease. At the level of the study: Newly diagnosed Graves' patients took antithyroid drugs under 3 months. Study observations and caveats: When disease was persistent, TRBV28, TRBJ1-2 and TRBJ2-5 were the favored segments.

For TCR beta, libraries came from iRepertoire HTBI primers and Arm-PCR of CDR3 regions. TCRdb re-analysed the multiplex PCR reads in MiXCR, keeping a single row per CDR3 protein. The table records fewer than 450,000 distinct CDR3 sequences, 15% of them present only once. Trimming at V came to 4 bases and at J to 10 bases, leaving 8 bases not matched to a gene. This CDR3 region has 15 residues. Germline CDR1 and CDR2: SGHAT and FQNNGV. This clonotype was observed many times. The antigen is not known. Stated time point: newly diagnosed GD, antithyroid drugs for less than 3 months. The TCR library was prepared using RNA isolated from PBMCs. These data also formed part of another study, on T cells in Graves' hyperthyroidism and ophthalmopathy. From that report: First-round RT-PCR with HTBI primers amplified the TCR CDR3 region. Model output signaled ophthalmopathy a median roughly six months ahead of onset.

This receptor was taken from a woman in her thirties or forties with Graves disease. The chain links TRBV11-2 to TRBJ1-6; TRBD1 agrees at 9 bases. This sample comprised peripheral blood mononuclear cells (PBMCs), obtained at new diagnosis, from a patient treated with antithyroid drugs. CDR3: CASSSLGQGKSPLHF. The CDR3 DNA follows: TGTGCCAGCAGCTCCCTCGGACAGGGGAAGTCACCCCTCCACTTT.